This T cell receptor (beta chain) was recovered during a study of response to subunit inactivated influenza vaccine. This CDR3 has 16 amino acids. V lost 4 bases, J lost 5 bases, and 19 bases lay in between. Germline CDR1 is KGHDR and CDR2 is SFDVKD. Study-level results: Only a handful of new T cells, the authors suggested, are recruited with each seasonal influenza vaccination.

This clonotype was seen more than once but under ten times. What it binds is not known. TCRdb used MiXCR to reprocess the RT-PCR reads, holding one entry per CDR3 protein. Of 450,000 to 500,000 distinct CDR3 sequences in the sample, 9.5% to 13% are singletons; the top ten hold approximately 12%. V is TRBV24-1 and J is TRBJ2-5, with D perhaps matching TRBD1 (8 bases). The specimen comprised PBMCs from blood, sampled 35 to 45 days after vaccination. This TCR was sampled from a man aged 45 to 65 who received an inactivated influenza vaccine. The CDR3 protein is CATSDWNRGGGETQYF. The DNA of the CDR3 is TGTGCCACCAGTGACTGGAACAGGGGGGGAGGCGAGACCCAGTACTTC.